The 30 T cell receptor beta chains given below trace back to one sample, sequenced in a study of blood T cells in healthy people across ages. Primed by a sample-barcoded 5' primer and a J-beta primer mix, a second PCR proceeded for 7 to 11 cycles. TCRdb passed the 5' RACE reads through MiXCR, listing each CDR3 protein once. Of hundreds of thousands of distinct CDR3 sequences in the sample, roughly 50% are singletons; the top ten hold about 20%. Sequencing used blood. The receptors were gathered from a man aged 25 to 40 in good health.

The rearrangement joins TRBV20-1 to TRBJ1-1; weak D call: TRBD1 (6 bases). The V and J ends lost 5 bases and 0 bases respectively, with 13 bases between them. Germline CDR1 is DFQATT and CDR2 is SNEGSKA (reference sequence). The CDR3 is 14 residues long. In DNA form, the CDR3 reads TGCAGTGCTGGGTGGACAGCGATGAACACTGAAGCTTTCTTT. It codes for CSAGWTAMNTEAFF.

This clonotype was observed a handful of times. This chain joins TRBV20-1 and TRBJ2-1, with 13 bases lining up with TRBD2. This CDR3 region has 15 residues. Looked up from germline, CDR1 is DFQATT and CDR2 is SNEGSKA (reference sequence). The V and J ends lost 4 bases and 7 bases, in that order; junction bases with no gene match: 7. As DNA, the CDR3 is TGCAGTGCTAAGCCCGGGACTAGCGGGATAAATGAGCAGTTCTTC. Translated: CSAKPGTSGINEQFF.

Worth noting for this clonotype: A read error may account for a junction end that differs from germline. The rearrangement joins TRBV28 to TRBJ2-3, with D unresolved. CDR3 length equals 14 residues. CDR1 is MDHEN, CDR2 SYDVKM, per germline. DNA for the CDR3: TGCGCCAGCAGCTTGGATAGTCTCACAGATACGCAGTATTTT. Protein product: CASSLDSLTDTQYF.

This clonotype appeared a few times. V usage is TRBV10-3 and J usage is TRBJ2-1, with 7 bases aligning to TRBD2. CDR3 length equals 15 residues. Looked up from germline, CDR1 is ENHRY and CDR2 is SYGVKD. The V and J ends lost 5 bases and 8 bases, in that order; junction bases with no gene match: 12. CDR3 nucleotides: TGTGCCATCAGTAAATCTAGCGGAGGGCGGGATGAGCAGTTCTTC. It yields the protein CAISKSSGGRDEQFF.

J is TRBJ2-1 and V is TRBV12-3 or TRBV12-4; TRBD2 might be the D (5 bases). CDR3 length: 17 residues. The ends were cut back, 6 bases at V and 0 bases at J, with 18 bases in the middle. The CDR3 here is CASSPPGLSSSYNEQFF. The CDR3 DNA reads TGTGCCAGCAGCCCTCCCGGACTGTCGAGCTCCTACAATGAGCAGTTCTTC.

J is TRBJ2-7 and V is TRBV20-1; D uncertain. The CDR3 extends over 11 amino acids. The germline V gene encodes CDR1 DFQATT and CDR2 SNEGSKA (reference sequence). The V end was cut by 1 base, the J end by 4 bases, with 5 bases between. The CDR3 reads CSARAGYEQYF. CDR3 coding DNA: TGCAGTGCTAGAGCAGGATACGAGCAGTACTTC.

In this sample, this clonotype turned up a few times. The rearrangement joins TRBV7-9 to TRBJ2-5; no clear D gene. CDR1 is SEHNR, CDR2 FQNEAQ, per germline (reference sequence). The CDR3 is 14 residues long. V was shortened by 3 bases and J by 3 bases, with 11 bases between the two germline ends. CDR3 in DNA: TGTGCCAGCAGCTTGCAGCAGATGAAAGAGACCCAGTACTTC. This codes for CASSLQQMKETQYF.

This clonotype appeared a single time. The rearrangement joins TRBV20-1 to TRBJ1-4; D is ambiguous. The CDR3 loop spans 14 amino acids. CDR1 is DFQATT and CDR2 is SNEGSKA in the germline V gene (reference sequence). V lost 0 bases, J lost 6 bases, and 11 bases lay in between. CDR3 sequence reads: CSAREMERDEKLFF. CDR3 in DNA: TGCAGTGCTAGAGAGATGGAGAGGGATGAAAAACTGTTTTTT.

This chain connects TRBV7-9 to TRBJ2-5, with D unresolved. CDR1 is SEHNR, CDR2 FQNEAQ, per germline (reference sequence). V dropped 3 bases and J dropped 11 bases, with 16 bases sitting between them. There are 13 residues in the CDR3. DNA for the CDR3: TGTGCCAGCAGCTTGGGCGACTGGGATGAGCAGTACTTC. Amino acid sequence: CASSLGDWDEQYF. The full variable domain, its missing parts supplied by reference TRBV7-9 and TRBJ2-5, is DTGVSQNPRHKITKRGQNVTFRCDPISEHNRLYWYRQTLGQGPEFLTYFQNEAQLEKSRLLSDRFSAERPKGSFSTLEIQRTEQGDSAMYLCASSLGDWDEQYFGPGTRLLVL.

The CDR3 DNA reads as TGTGCCAGCAGTTACTCTTCTCCGGGACAGGGTTCCTACGAGCAGTACTTC. It translates to CASSYSSPGQGSYEQYF. The rearrangement joins TRBV6-5 to TRBJ2-7, with 9 bases that match TRBD1. CDR1 and CDR2 (germline): MNHEY, SVGAGI. CDR3 length: 17 residues. The V gene end was trimmed by 0 bases and the J gene end by 1 base; junction bases not matched to a gene: 7.

The chain joins TRBV7-2 to TRBJ1-2; D ambiguous. The CDR3 is 13 amino acids. Germline CDR1 SGHTA, CDR2 FQGNSA. With 5 bases removed from V and 8 bases from J, the gap between germline ends came to 15 bases. CDR3 coding DNA: TGTGCCAGCAGCCTCCCCTCGGGGAGAGGCTACACCTTC. As protein: CASSLPSGRGYTF.

V gene TRBV28 combines with J gene TRBJ2-7; the match to TRBD2 covers 9 bases. Germline CDR1 and CDR2: MDHEN and SYDVKM. Trimming took 9 bases from V and 4 from J; bases not matched to a gene: 7. The CDR3 is 13 amino acids. CDR3 sequence: CASAAGGEYEQYF. In nucleotides, the CDR3 is TGTGCCAGTGCGGCGGGAGGGGAATACGAGCAGTACTTC.

Worth noting for this clonotype: A read error may account for a junction end that differs from germline. The rearrangement joins TRBV20-1 to TRBJ2-1; 9 positions match TRBD1. Germline V lookup: CDR1 DFQATT, CDR2 SNEGSKA (reference sequence). The CDR3 totals 14 residues. Here the CDR3 reads CSAPQGQGRNGQFF. For the CDR3, the DNA is TGCAGTGCCCCCCAGGGACAGGGACGCAATGGGCAGTTCTTC.

This clonotype was observed a handful of times. The chain couples TRBV7-2 to TRBJ1-2; the match to TRBD1 covers 8 bases. The J segment lost 8 bases and the V segment lost 5 bases, leaving 10 bases of the junction unmatched. There are 14 residues in the CDR3. CDR1 is SGHTA, CDR2 FQGNSA, per germline. CDR3 nucleotide sequence: TGTGCCAGCAGCCGAAATATACAGGGGGACGGCTACACCTTC. Its translation: CASSRNIQGDGYTF.

This CDR3 reads CASSAVGELFF. DNA of the CDR3: TGTGCCAGCAGCGCCGTCGGGGAGCTGTTTTTT. The chain uses TRBV9 and TRBJ2-2, with D unresolved. CDR1 and CDR2 from the germline V gene are SGDLS and YYNGEE. The CDR3 has 11 residues. Trimming cost V 3 bases and J 7 bases, with 4 bases left between them.

This clonotype was seen a single time. This sequence joins TRBV29-1 and TRBJ1-6; D gene uncertain. Trimming left V 5 bases short and J 8 bases short, with 13 bases between. The germline CDR1 and CDR2 sequences are SQVTM and ANQGSEA. CDR3 size: 13 residues. The CDR3 protein is CSVRVSGDSPLHF. Here the CDR3 DNA reads TGCAGCGTTCGGGTTAGTGGGGATTCACCCCTCCACTTT.

To note about this clonotype: A single base separates this from a much larger clone, so it may be a read error. J is TRBJ2-1 and V is TRBV6-2 or TRBV6-3, with 9 nucleotides matching TRBD2. Near its end, the DNA agrees better with TRBJ2-7, so the J call may be wrong. CDR3 length equals 17 residues. The V gene's germline CDR1 is MNHEY and CDR2 SVGEGT. The CDR3 bases are TGTGCCAGCAGTTACTCCCCTCCTAGCGGGATCTACAATGAGCAGTACTTC. Amino acids: CASSYSPPSGIYNEQYF.

The chain uses TRBV7-9 and TRBJ2-3; TRBD2 aligns across 8 bases. After removal of 4 bases from V and 3 bases from J, the junction contained 3 bases not matched to a gene. The CDR3 is 14 residues long. Germline CDR1 SEHNR, CDR2 FQNEAQ (reference sequence). CDR3 DNA sequence: TGTGCCAGCAGCTGGGGACTAGTAACAGATACGCAGTATTTT. It specifies CASSWGLVTDTQYF.

The rearrangement joins TRBV2 to TRBJ2-1; 12 positions match TRBD2. Trimming cost V 7 bases and J 10 bases; bases outside gene matches: 11. The germline V gene encodes CDR1 SNHLY and CDR2 FYNNEI. The CDR3 is 15 residues long. CDR3 DNA: TGTGCCAGCACTGGCGTGGCTAGCGGGAGGGACGAGCAGTTCTTC. Protein sequence: CASTGVASGRDEQFF. Complete variable domain (other parts from reference TRBV2 and TRBJ2-1): EPEVTQTPSHQVTQMGQEVILRCVPISNHLYFYWYRQILGQKVEFLVSFYNNEISEKSEIFDDQFSVERPDGSNFTLKIRSTKLEDSAMYFCASTGVASGRDEQFFGPGTRLTVL.

CDR3 bases: TGTGCCAGCAGTCCCGGACCGGGTCGAGACGAGCAGTACTTC. Its translation: CASSPGPGRDEQYF. This rearrangement joins TRBV28 to TRBJ2-7; D not certain. This CDR3 spans 14 amino acids. Germline V CDR1 and CDR2: MDHEN, SYDVKM. V lost 5 bases to trimming and J lost 5 bases, with 16 bases between them.

The chain joins TRBV7-8 to TRBJ1-1; no definite D call. V dropped 1 base and J dropped 1 base, with 7 bases sitting between them. The CDR3 loop spans 14 amino acids. Germline V gives CDR1 SGHVS, CDR2 FQNEAQ. The CDR3 region is CASSLVARNTEAFF. DNA for the CDR3: TGTGCCAGCAGCTTAGTGGCTCGGAACACTGAAGCTTTCTTT.

This clonotype has only a few counts. The chain links TRBV4-2 to TRBJ2-7, with unresolved D. This CDR3 comprises 17 residues. V lost 1 base and J lost 2, with 18 bases in between. CDR1 and CDR2 (germline): LGHNA, YNFKEQ. Written as DNA, the CDR3 is TGTGCCAGCAGCCAAGGGTCGGGTACGAACCGTCCCTACGAGCAGTACTTC. Protein product: CASSQGSGTNRPYEQYF.

There are many counts of this clonotype. The J gene is TRBJ2-2, the V gene TRBV5-4, with 8 bases that match TRBD2. This CDR3 is 16 amino acids long. The V gene's germline CDR1 is SGHNT and CDR2 YYREEE (reference sequence). With V trimmed by 0 bases and J by 4 bases, 5 bases remained unmatched. The DNA for the CDR3 is TGTGCCAGCAGCTTGGGTTGGAGCGGGAGCACCGGGGAGCTGTTTTTT. Its protein product is CASSLGWSGSTGELFF.

This clonotype was observed a handful of times. V is TRBV9 and J is TRBJ1-2; D is unresolved. Germline CDR1 SGDLS, CDR2 YYNGEE. The CDR3 consists of 15 residues. Trimming removed 2 bases from V and 0 bases from J, with 11 bases in between. The CDR3 loop reads CASSVRSDANYGYTF. The CDR3 coding sequence is TGTGCCAGCAGCGTTAGGTCGGACGCTAACTATGGCTACACCTTC.

The chain employs TRBV7-2 and TRBJ1-2; 8 bases are shared with TRBD1. The junction had 7 bases not matched to a gene; V was cut back by 4 bases and J by 6 bases. The CDR3 runs 14 residues. The germline CDR1 and CDR2 sequences are SGHTA and FQGNSA. The CDR3 spells CASSSTGENNGYTF. DNA of the CDR3: TGTGCCAGCAGCTCGACAGGGGAGAACAATGGCTACACCTTC. The full variable domain, its missing parts supplied by reference TRBV7-2 and TRBJ1-2, is GAGVSQSPSNKVTEKGKDVELRCDPISGHTALYWYRQSLGQGLEFLIYFQGNSAPDKSGLPSDRFSAERTGGSVSTLTIQRTQQEDSAVYLCASSSTGENNGYTFGSGTRLTVV.

V gene TRBV6-5 combines with J gene TRBJ1-1, with a weak D call TRBD1 (6 bases). Germline values: CDR1 MNHEY, CDR2 SVGAGI. CDR3 size: 12 residues. V was clipped by 8 bases and J by 0 bases, with 7 bases between them. The DNA of the CDR3 is TGTGCCAGCGGGGGCGTGAACACTGAAGCTTTCTTT. Translated, it gives CASGGVNTEAFF.

The J gene is TRBJ1-2, the V gene TRBV29-1; D is perhaps TRBD1 (6 bases). V lost 0 bases to trimming and J lost 7 bases, with 9 bases between them. The CDR3 is made up of 12 amino acids. Germline CDR1 is SQVTM and CDR2 is ANQGSEA. Written as DNA, the CDR3 is TGCAGCGTTGAAGATCGAGGGGGTGGCTACACCTTC. Its protein is CSVEDRGGGYTF. Full variable domain (remainder filled in from reference TRBV29-1 and TRBJ1-2): SAVISQKPSRDICQRGTSLTIQCQVDSQVTMMFWYRQQPGQSLTLIATANQGSEATYESGFVIDKFPISRPNLTFSTLTVSNMSPEDSSIYLCSVEDRGGGYTFGSGTRLTVV.

V is TRBV7-2 and J is TRBJ1-1; 9 positions match TRBD1. CDR3 length: 15 residues. The germline gives CDR1 SGHTA, CDR2 FQGNSA. With 4 bases clipped from V and 6 bases from J, the junction kept 9 bases outside the gene matches. The CDR3 sequence: CASSWGGTGFSEAFF. CDR3 sequence (DNA): TGTGCCAGCAGCTGGGGGGGGACAGGGTTTTCTGAAGCTTTCTTT.

CDR3 DNA sequence: TGCAGTGCTAGAGATACGGCGCAGGGGGCTGGGCAGTTCTTC. Translation gives CSARDTAQGAGQFF. The chain combines TRBV20-1 with TRBJ2-1; 8 bases fit TRBD1. With V trimmed by 0 bases and J by 12 bases, 10 bases remained unmatched. Looked up from germline, CDR1 is DFQATT and CDR2 is SNEGSKA (reference sequence). CDR3 length: 14 residues.

This clonotype appeared a few times. The J gene is TRBJ2-1, the V gene TRBV27, with 12 bases aligning to TRBD2. The CDR3 has 17 residues. CDR1 and CDR2 (germline): MNHEY, SMNVEV (reference sequence). V lost 3 bases and J lost 7; bases outside the gene matches: 10. CDR3 residues: CASSFSSGGAPWNEQFF. CDR3 in DNA: TGTGCCAGCAGTTTTTCTAGCGGGGGGGCCCCCTGGAATGAGCAGTTCTTC.